This entry is about one T cell receptor beta chain. This clonotype was seen many times. The antigen it binds to is not known. Base qualities are not at hand, and no much larger clone is one base apart. The data are from a study of regulatory T cells in long-lasting Graves disease (dated by TCRdb to about 2021). General notes on the study: In the newly diagnosed Graves' disease group, patients had been taking antithyroid drugs for less than 3 months. Persistent Graves' disease patients were compared with newly diagnosed Graves' disease patients by peripheral blood TCR sequencing and RNA sequencing. The study took place in China and was registered as a clinical trial. TCR sequencing covered 13 persistent and some 20 newly diagnosed Graves' disease patients, approximately 33 samples in total.

Sample time point, as interpreted from the label and publication: newly diagnosed GD, antithyroid drugs for less than 3 months. For both TCR sequencing and RNA sequencing, RNA was extracted from PBMCs using TRIzol. Graves' disease was diagnosed according to American Thyroid Association guidelines. Patients were recruited from an endocrinology department in Xi'an, China. Each patient gave approximately 9 milliliters of peripheral blood, collected in an EDTA anticoagulant tube. PBMCs were isolated by Ficoll Paque Plus density gradient separation without further T cell sorting. An Agilent 2100 Bioanalyzer and agarose gel were used to assess RNA quality, and a NanoDrop 2000 was used to measure RNA concentration. Library prep was done by multiplex PCR. Sequenced on an Illumina HiSeq 4000. iRepertoire HTBI primers and Arm-PCR amplification of CDR3 regions were used to construct TCR beta libraries. Before sequencing, the PCR products underwent gel purification. For the original study's pipeline: A total of some 60 TRBV and 14 TRBJ segments were identified across samples and were used for gene usage analysis of CDR3 amino acid clonotypes. Filtered high-quality paired reads were merged into contigs using COPE and FqMerger. Contigs were aligned with BLAST to IMGT TRBV, TRBD and TRBJ reference genes, and CDR3 was defined per IMGT. Clonotypes above 0.1% frequency were classified as highly expanded clones. Shannon entropy served as the measure of repertoire diversity, while the Gini coefficient captured V-J evenness. Public clonotypes were defined as clonotypes shared by more than one individual. TCRdb itself trimmed the public reads at Q25 with fastp, ran MiXCR and retained productive beta chains. Each CDR3 protein appears once, grouped with its most common genes and DNA. For this entry, the V and J calls and clone size follow TCRdb and not the study's own pipeline. For this sample the table gives almost 450,000 distinct CDR3 sequences, of which approximately 16% were detected only once. The ten largest clonotypes hold around 10% of the sample.

The investigation overall reported the following: The authors acknowledged the small sample size as a limitation that may reduce accuracy. More public clonotypes were shared among persistent patients (2,741) than among newly diagnosed patients (966). Preferential use of TRBV28, TRBJ1-2 and TRBJ2-5 was observed in persistent disease, whereas TRBV20-1 and TRBJ2-1 were favored in newly diagnosed disease. Sequencing and analysis were limited to the TCR beta chain. Peripheral blood alone was examined, since thyroid tissue, which constituted the primary lesion, could not be accessed. Compared with newly diagnosed patients, patients with persistent Graves' disease had lower TCR Shannon entropy and fewer highly expanded clones, which suggests clonal expansion.

Relative to germline, V is 8 bases shorter and J is 8 bases shorter, with 14 bases between their ends. The cysteine opens and the phenylalanine closes a CDR3 of 12 amino acids. Only the CDR3 DNA stays, 36 bases, in frame from base 1. CDR1 and CDR2 were assigned from the germline V gene as KGHDR and SFDVKD. These records were also assigned to another study, of T cells in Graves' hyperthyroidism and ophthalmopathy. As that second study puts it: Stable Graves' hyperthyroidism was defined as no progression to ophthalmopathy during 18 months of follow-up. Hyperthyroidism patients were newly diagnosed, with disease duration under 2 months, and aged 18 to 65 years. Exclusion was applied to patients with uncontrolled infections, other autoimmune diseases, pregnancy or lactation. Clinical symptoms, serum thyroxine and TRAb, thyroid ultrasound, and orbital computed tomography formed the basis for the diagnoses. A first-round RT-PCR of the TCR CDR3 used the HTBI primer set with the Qiagen OneStep RT-PCR kit. Most expanded thyroid clonotypes (frequency above 0.001) were also found in blood, which suggests that blood repertoires may mirror thyroid immune responses. A 13 V-J signature model separated ophthalmopathy from stable hyperthyroidism, with nearly 90% sensitivity and about 81% specificity in cross-validation and 80%/75% in testing. In validation, the model predicted progression to ophthalmopathy with around 71% sensitivity and approximately 74% specificity, a median of 6.5 months before onset. To identify TCR V-J signatures that set the groups apart, the researchers used a discovery cohort of 90 to 100 patients, made up of under 50 with Graves' ophthalmopathy and 57 with stable Graves' hyperthyroidism. Prospective prediction of ophthalmopathy was tested in an independent validation cohort of 18 to 20 hyperthyroidism patients and 17 patients who later progressed to ophthalmopathy. The approximately 90 discovery patients were divided at random into training and test sets in a 7:3 ratio. In addition, the study compared T-cell repertoires in thyroid tissue and in blood from about six Graves' hyperthyroidism patients. After blood sampling, hyperthyroidism patients were treated with methimazole at a starting dose of 30 mg daily, and ophthalmopathy patients were treated with high-dose intravenous methylprednisolone. A second multiplex PCR round built the libraries, followed by size selection and purification. Sequencing of the libraries was done on an Illumina HiSeq2000 using paired-end 100 bp reads. SOAPnuke was used to process the raw data, with reads discarded if the reads contained adapters or uncalled bases, had a mean Phred below 15, or lacked an exact constant-primer or identifier match. COPE v1.2.5 was used to merge high-quality paired reads, and clonotypes were defined as unique nucleotide sequences. MiTCR v1.1 was used to align clonotypes to the IMGT TRBV, TRBD and TRBJ reference segments. Only V-J combinations with frequency above 0.0001, covering about 99% of repertoires, were analysed. The TCS score was defined as F50 (clonal expansion) divided by E x V (chaos), with BLOSUM62-based TCRdist calculated between CDR3 peptides within each V-J. Welch's t-statistics and random forest reduced roughly 500 V-J features to roughly 13, which were used in a naive Bayes classifier (R e1071). No statistical method was used to set the sample size in advance, and investigators knew the group allocation. The paper describes TCR Vbeta CDR3 sequencing of 130 to 150 peripheral blood samples, made up of roughly 40 ophthalmopathy patients, around 78 hyperthyroidism patients and 17 progressor patients.

The sequence was obtained from a woman in her twenties or thirties with Graves disease. Donor details come from another sample of the same person, matched by shared clones. This specimen was peripheral blood mononuclear cells (PBMCs), taken at new diagnosis, from a patient treated with antithyroid drugs. The rearrangement combines TRBV24-1 with TRBJ1-1, with TRBD1 as a weak D call on 5 bases. This receptor carries the CDR3 CATKDRTDEAFF. The nucleotides read TGTGCCACCAAAGACAGAACCGACGAAGCTTTCTTT.